This T cell receptor (beta chain) appears in the sequencing data of a study of blood T cell repertoires in COVID-19. This CDR3 has 14 amino acids. Looked up from germline, CDR1 is LNHDA and CDR2 is SQIVND (reference sequence). The ends lost 6 bases at V and 7 bases at J; junction bases unmatched: 6. TCRdb's copy holds only in-frame clones and misses some; the assay was immunoSEQ multiplex PCR. The top ten hold 6.9% of the sample, which has some 75,000 clones, 90% seen once. The chain couples TRBV19 to TRBJ1-6; 7 bases match TRBD1. The receptor's source is a human donor in a cohort sampled during active COVID-19. The specimen sequenced was peripheral blood. CDR3 residues: CASSPGTENSPLHF. DNA for the CDR3: TGTGCCAGTAGCCCCGGGACAGAAAATTCACCCCTCCACTTT.